The next 23 T cell receptor beta chains were all read from a single sample in a study of blood T cells in healthy people across ages. Sample-barcoded 5' priming and a J-beta primer mix drove a second PCR of 7 to 11 cycles. TCRdb redid the calling of the 5' RACE reads with MiXCR, one entry per CDR3 protein. The sample records 750,000 to 850,000 distinct CDR3 sequences, around 25% being singletons. The same sample was also used in a study of T cells of mothers and their children.

The sample taken for sequencing was blood. These TCRs come from a boy aged 10-17 years in good health.

This clonotype showed up just a few times. This chain links TRBV2 with TRBJ2-7; D remains unclear. CDR1 is SNHLY and CDR2 is FYNNEI in the germline V gene. CDR3 length: 14 residues. With 4 bases removed from V and 0 bases from J, the gap between germline ends came to 10 bases. For the CDR3, the DNA is TGTGCCAGCAGTGTAGGCGGAAACTCCTACGAGCAGTACTTC. Its translation is CASSVGGNSYEQYF.

The chain combines TRBV29-1 with TRBJ1-4, with D hard to call. With 0 bases removed from V and 10 bases from J, the gap between germline ends came to 15 bases. Per the germline V gene, CDR1 is SQVTM and CDR2 is ANQGSEA. The CDR3 is 14 residues long. CDR3 nucleotide sequence: TGCAGCGTTGAAGAGGAACGAGCGGCAGGAAAACTGTTTTTT. This sequence encodes CSVEEERAAGKLFF.

The chain uses TRBV11-1 and TRBJ2-1; tentative D call: TRBD2 (6 bases). CDR3 length equals 18 residues. Per the germline V gene, CDR1 is SGHAT and CDR2 is FQDESV (reference sequence). V shed 0 bases and J shed 2 bases, with 17 bases lying between them. The CDR3 DNA sequence: TGTGCCAGCAGCTTAGCTTATGAGGGGAGCGGGCCCTACAATGAGCAGTTCTTC. The encoded protein is CASSLAYEGSGPYNEQFF.

This clonotype was seen only a few times. An end of the junction differs from the germline gene, which may be a read error. The chain links TRBV9 to TRBJ2-1; D might be TRBD1 (5 bases). TRBJ2-7 matches the DNA end more closely, so the J call is doubtful. Germline loops: CDR1 SGDLS, CDR2 YYNGEE. The CDR3 totals 15 residues. The CDR3 sequence: CACSEQESTLYEQYF. The CDR3 coding sequence is TGTGCCTGCAGCGAACAGGAGAGTACCCTCTACGAGCAGTACTTC.

The sample holds a few counts of this clonotype. The CDR3 here is CASSYGLAGGYEQYF. CDR3 nucleotide sequence: TGTGCCAGCAGTTACGGACTAGCGGGAGGGTACGAGCAGTACTTC. The chain has TRBV6-2 or TRBV6-3 and TRBJ2-1, with 15 bases lining up with TRBD2. The J call is in doubt because the DNA end fits TRBJ2-7 better. Germline V gene sequence: CDR1 MNHEY, CDR2 SVGEGT. This CDR3 is 15 amino acids long.

This clonotype was counted between two and nine times. This sequence joins TRBV7-2 and TRBJ2-1, with D unresolved. The J call may be faulty, since TRBJ2-5 better matches the DNA end. Germline CDR1 reads SGHTA; CDR2 reads FQGNSA. The CDR3 sequence is 14 residues long. CDR3 DNA sequence: TGTGCCAGCATTCGAGAGATGGCGTCCAAGACCCAGTACTTC. Translated, it gives CASIREMASKTQYF.

The chain links TRBV29-1 to TRBJ2-7; TRBD1 is a possible D gene (6 bases). V lost 7 bases to trimming and J lost 3 bases, with 13 bases between them. Looked up from germline, CDR1 is SQVTM and CDR2 is ANQGSEA. The CDR3 totals 12 residues. DNA for the CDR3: TGCAGCGCTACGGGACACCGCTACGAGCAGTACTTC. Protein product: CSATGHRYEQYF.

To note about this clonotype: One end of the junction fails to match germline, which may point to a read error. V and J are TRBV29-1 and TRBJ2-1, with a weak D call TRBD2 (6 bases). The germline V gene has CDR1 SQVTM and CDR2 ANQGSEA. The CDR3 loop spans 11 amino acids. The chain's CDR3 is CSVASLGGVLF. CDR3 DNA: TGCAGCGTTGCGTCCCTTGGCGGGGTCCTCTTC.

V usage is TRBV14 and J usage is TRBJ2-7; D is possibly TRBD2 (5 bases). The DNA end favors TRBJ2-1, so the J call may be wrong. The CDR3 runs 18 residues. Per the germline V gene, CDR1 is SGHDN and CDR2 is FVKESK. CDR3 DNA sequence: TGTGCCAGCAGCCAGGCTAGACTACAACATAACACAAACAATGAGCAGTTCTTC. This translates into CASSQARLQHNTNNEQFF.

This chain links TRBV5-1 with TRBJ2-3; 8 bases agree with TRBD1. The junction had 6 bases not matched to a gene; V was cut back by 3 bases and J by 0 bases. The germline V gene has CDR1 SGHRS and CDR2 YFSETQ. There are 16 residues in the CDR3. In DNA form, the CDR3 reads TGCGCCAGCAGCTGGACAGGGTCTTTAAGCACAGATACGCAGTATTTT. Its translation is CASSWTGSLSTDTQYF.

This clonotype has just a few counts. CDR3: CAQQAGSNEQFF. CDR3 in DNA: TGTGCCCAGCAGGCAGGGAGCAATGAGCAGTTCTTC. The V gene is TRBV6-5, the J gene TRBJ2-1; the D call may be TRBD1 or TRBD2 (5 bases each). The CDR3 runs to 12 residues. Between the trimmed V and J ends, which lost 11 bases and 6 bases, there was a span of 14 bases. Germline V gene lookup returns CDR1 MNHEY and CDR2 SVGAGI.

This chain joins TRBV20-1 and TRBJ2-5; possibly TRBD2 for D (6 bases). CDR1 and CDR2 from the germline V gene are DFQATT and SNEGSKA (reference sequence). V was cut by 1 base and J by 4 bases, with 13 bases left in between. The CDR3 spans 14 residues. The CDR3 DNA reads as TGCAGTGCTAGAGGACTAGGTGGAGGAGAGACCCAGTACTTC. It yields the protein CSARGLGGGETQYF.

The chain carries TRBV5-1 and TRBJ2-3, with D perhaps matching TRBD1 (6 bases). From germline, CDR1 is SGHRS and CDR2 YFSETQ. V dropped 3 bases and J dropped 4 bases, with 18 bases sitting between them. The CDR3 length is 16 residues. The DNA of the CDR3 is TGCGCCAGCAGCTCCCAAGCAGGGGTAGGGGCAGATACGCAGTATTTT. Its translation: CASSSQAGVGADTQYF.

This clonotype appeared many times. The chain employs TRBV5-8 and TRBJ2-1; 8 bases are shared with TRBD1. CDR1 is SGHTS, CDR2 YDEGEE, per germline. Losses at the gene ends were 2 bases for V and 2 bases for J; bases not matched to a gene: 3. The CDR3 covers 15 residues. The CDR3 bases are TGTGCCAGCAGCTTCGGACAGGGAGCCTACAATGAGCAGTTCTTC. It specifies CASSFGQGAYNEQFF.

This clonotype was seen many times. V gene TRBV7-2 combines with J gene TRBJ2-7, with D tentatively TRBD1 or TRBD2 (6 bases each). In germline, CDR1 is SGHTA, CDR2 FQGNSA. CDR3 size: 12 residues. The V gene lost 4 bases and the J gene lost 5 bases, with 9 bases spanning the gap. CDR3 loop: CASSYGGHEQYF. For the CDR3, the DNA is TGTGCCAGCAGCTACGGGGGCCACGAGCAGTACTTC. Combining the CDR3 with reference TRBV7-2 and TRBJ2-7 gives the whole variable domain GAGVSQSPSNKVTEKGKDVELRCDPISGHTALYWYRQSLGQGLEFLIYFQGNSAPDKSGLPSDRFSAERTGGSVSTLTIQRTQQEDSAVYLCASSYGGHEQYFGPGTRLTVT.

This clonotype was seen only a few times. The chain employs TRBV7-2 and TRBJ2-3; D possibly corresponds to TRBD2 (7 bases). Trimming took off 3 bases at V and 6 bases at J, with 13 bases between the two ends. CDR1 is SGHTA and CDR2 is FQGNSA in the germline V gene. This CDR3 has 14 residues. CDR3 DNA sequence: TGTGCCAGCAGCTTGGGGGGGGGCTTCGATACGCAGTATTTT. Its protein is CASSLGGGFDTQYF. Based on the CDR3 plus reference TRBV7-2 and TRBJ2-3, the full variable domain is GAGVSQSPSNKVTEKGKDVELRCDPISGHTALYWYRQSLGQGLEFLIYFQGNSAPDKSGLPSDRFSAERTGGSVSTLTIQRTQQEDSAVYLCASSLGGGFDTQYFGPGTRLTVL.

V gene TRBV7-9 combines with J gene TRBJ2-5; weak D call: TRBD1 (6 bases). CDR1 and CDR2 (germline): SEHNR, FQNEAQ (reference sequence). The V gene lost 10 bases and the J gene lost 0 bases, with 18 bases spanning the gap. The CDR3 extends over 15 amino acids. The CDR3 loop reads CATLDSNKYQETQYF. DNA of the CDR3: TGTGCCACCCTGGACAGCAACAAGTACCAAGAGACCCAGTACTTC.

This clonotype was seen more than once but under ten times. The chain links TRBV14 to TRBJ2-4; D is undetermined. V shed 0 bases and J shed 6 bases, with 15 bases lying between them. The CDR3 totals 16 residues. Germline V gives CDR1 SGHDN, CDR2 FVKESK. Here the CDR3 DNA reads TGTGCCAGCAGCCAAGATGGGGTCCCCCCAAGAAACATTCAGTACTTC. Residues: CASSQDGVPPRNIQYF.

This clonotype was seen only a few times. The chain employs TRBV10-3 and TRBJ2-7, with D possibly TRBD1 on 6 matching bases. This CDR3 is 15 amino acids long. Germline CDR1 and CDR2: ENHRY and SYGVKD. The V end lost 6 bases, the J end lost 4 bases, and 19 bases lay between the germline ends. The CDR3 reads CAIRPTGGESYEQYF. CDR3 coding DNA: TGTGCCATCAGACCGACAGGTGGTGAATCTTACGAGCAGTACTTC.

The CDR3 sequence is CASSPLSRDLPSFISGANVLTF. The CDR3 DNA reads as TGTGCCAGCTCACCATTGTCCCGGGACCTGCCCTCCTTCATCTCTGGGGCCAACGTCCTGACTTTC. The rearrangement links TRBV18 to TRBJ2-6; the D call may be TRBD1 or TRBD2 (5 bases each). V was clipped by 2 bases and J by 0 bases, with 26 bases between them. CDR3 length equals 22 residues. Germline CDR1 KGHSH, CDR2 LQKENI.

The sample holds a few counts of this clonotype. This chain links TRBV6-5 with TRBJ1-1; D possibly corresponds to TRBD1 (6 bases). The CDR3 runs 13 residues. Deletions cut 7 bases from V and 5 bases from J, with 14 bases between. Germline CDR1 MNHEY, CDR2 SVGAGI. The CDR3 region is CASMRGARTEAFF. CDR3 sequence (DNA): TGTGCCAGCATGAGGGGGGCTCGAACTGAAGCTTTCTTT.

This clonotype was seen ten or more times. The chain links TRBV4-1 to TRBJ1-1, with D perhaps matching TRBD1 (5 bases). CDR3 size: 15 residues. Germline V gene lookup returns CDR1 MGHRA and CDR2 YSYEKL. The ends were cut back, 0 bases at V and 4 bases at J, with 12 bases in the middle. CDR3: CASSQDRGRTTEAFF. The CDR3 DNA reads as TGCGCCAGCAGCCAAGATAGGGGAAGGACCACTGAAGCTTTCTTT.

This clonotype was recorded a few times. J is TRBJ2-5 and V is TRBV9; 8 nucleotides align to TRBD1. Germline-derived CDR1 and CDR2 are SGDLS and YYNGEE. The trim removed 0 bases at V and 4 bases at J, leaving 8 bases unmatched. The CDR3 runs 16 residues. The CDR3 loop is CASSVEAGGRRETQYF. For the CDR3, the DNA is TGTGCCAGCAGCGTAGAGGCAGGGGGCAGGAGAGAGACCCAGTACTTC.